The text below deals with one T cell receptor beta chain. This entry belongs to a study of blood T cell repertoires in COVID-19. Study in general: Acute and convalescent COVID-19 samples came from the United States, Italy and Spain. PBMCs, B-cell-depleted T cells, or T cells were the source of the cDNA or gDNA that made up the material.

As originally analysed: Estimation of nucleated cell counts relied on the amplification of reference gene primers. Data came from immunoSEQ multiplex PCR; TCRdb stores just in-frame clones and leaves some out. That table gives V, J and clone size, and the DNA gave D and trimming. The data show about 83,000 clones, under 95% seen once. This clonotype was sampled from an elderly woman with active or convalescent COVID-19. The sample consisted of peripheral blood.

CDR3 in amino acids: CAKRGQATSYEQYF. The CDR3 coding sequence is TGCGCCAAACGGGGACAGGCTACCTCCTACGAGCAGTACTTC. The genes are TRBV10-1 and TRBJ2-7, with 8 bases that match TRBD1. V shed 10 bases and J 0 bases; nucleotides not matched to a gene: 8. This CDR3 is 14 amino acids long. Germline V lookup: CDR1 WNHNN, CDR2 SYGVQD (reference sequence).